This T cell receptor beta chain originates from a study of shared clonotypes between healthy human individuals. The CDR3 spans 13 residues. V dropped 4 bases and J dropped 2 bases, with 12 bases sitting between them. Per germline, CDR1 SQVTM and CDR2 ANQGSEA. Profiling relied on immunoSEQ multiplex PCR, and the TCRdb table lists in-frame clones only, not all of them. Counted here are over a million clones, about 70% occurring once; the ten biggest clones make up approximately 1.5%. This clone was recorded only once. The sequenced sample was memory CD4+ T cells sorted from blood. Subset in this sample: CD45RA-negative fraction. The genes are TRBV29-1 and TRBJ2-7; D not certain. This receptor was identified in a man aged 18 to 29 in good health. CDR3 loop: CSVGTEIPYEQYF. CDR3 coding DNA: TGCAGCGTTGGGACGGAAATCCCCTACGAGCAGTACTTC.